The present entry profiles one TCR beta chain with its context. This specimen belongs to a study of CD4 and CD8 cells across lung adenocarcinoma regions. Localized lung adenocarcinoma, a non-small cell lung cancer, affected the donors. TCRdb reprocessed the PCR reads via MiXCR and lists one record per CDR3 protein. The top ten hold about a third of the sample, which has about 19,000 distinct CDR3 sequences, about 50% seen once. The V gene's germline CDR1 is DFQATT and CDR2 SNEGSKA (reference sequence). The CDR3 totals 13 residues. V dropped 2 bases and J dropped 2 bases, with 8 bases sitting between them.

The origin of this receptor is a male donor with lung adenocarcinoma. The CD4 and CD8 labels of this study may be unreliable. Source material: CD8+ T cells from the margin of a lung tumor. The J gene is TRBJ2-3, the V gene TRBV20-1; D gene unclear. The CDR3, as DNA: TGCAGTGCTAGATACCTATCCACAGATACGCAGTATTTT. Its protein is CSARYLSTDTQYF.